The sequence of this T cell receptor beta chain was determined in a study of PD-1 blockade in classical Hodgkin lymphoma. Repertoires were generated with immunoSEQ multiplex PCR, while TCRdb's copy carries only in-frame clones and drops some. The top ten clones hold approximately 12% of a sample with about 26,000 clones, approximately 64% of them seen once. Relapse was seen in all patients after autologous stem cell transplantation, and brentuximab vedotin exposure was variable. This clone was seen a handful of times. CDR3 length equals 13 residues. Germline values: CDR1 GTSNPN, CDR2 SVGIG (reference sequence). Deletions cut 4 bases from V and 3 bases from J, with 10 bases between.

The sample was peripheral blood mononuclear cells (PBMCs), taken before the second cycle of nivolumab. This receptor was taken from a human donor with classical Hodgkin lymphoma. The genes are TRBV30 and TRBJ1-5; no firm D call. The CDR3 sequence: CAWTNGVNQPQHF. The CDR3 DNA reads TGTGCCTGGACCAACGGGGTCAATCAGCCCCAGCATTTT. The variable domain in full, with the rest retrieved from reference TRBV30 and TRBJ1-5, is SQTIHQWPATLVQPVGSPLSLECTVEGTSNPNLYWYRQAAGRGLQLLFYSVGIGQISSEVPQNLSASRPQDRQFILSSKKLLLSDSGFYLCAWTNGVNQPQHFGDGTRLSIL.